This T cell receptor beta chain came from a study of T-cell reconstitution after alpha-beta-depleted transplantation in children. Unique molecular identifiers were incorporated during preparation of the TCRbeta library. MiXCR was run by TCRdb on the PCR reads, yielding one entry per CDR3 protein. The table records 240,000 or so distinct CDR3 sequences, about 12% of them present only once. This clonotype came up a few times. The CDR3 loop spans 13 amino acids. Germline V CDR1 and CDR2: SGHRS, YFSETQ. V lost 3 bases, J lost 7 bases, and 14 bases lay in between. The sequencing here drew on PBMCs from the stem cell graft donor, taken from the stem cell graft. The chain has TRBV5-1 and TRBJ2-7, with D possibly TRBD2 on 6 matching bases. The clonotype originates from a human donor who donated a stem cell graft to a child with acute lymphoblastic leukemia. CDR3 in amino acids: CASSSLGGSEQYF. Written as DNA, the CDR3 is TGCGCCAGCAGCTCGCTTGGGGGGAGTGAGCAGTACTTC.